Listed below are T cell receptor beta chains from one sample, sequenced in a study of cytomegalovirus exposure and HLA in healthy donors. Some clones are missing from TCRdb's copy, which holds only in-frame ones; the method was immunoSEQ multiplex PCR. The table shows about 83,000 clones, with approximately 96% occurring only once. Sequenced sample: PBMCs. These receptor sequences come from a woman between 18 and 29 years old in good health and CMV-seronegative. CDR3s include the opening cysteine and the closing phenylalanine or tryptophan. A D gene is named only where the DNA matches it firmly. Some rows mark clone size as missing; the rest say once, few, many or name a class of expanded clone.

TRBD2 | NA | TRBJ2-1 | TRBV27 | TGTGCCAGCACCAAACTAGCGCCCCTGACTTACAATGAGCAGTTCTTC | CASTKLAPLTYNEQFF
TRBD2 | NA | TRBJ2-1 | TRBV28 | TGTGCCAGCAGTCAATTATTGACTAGCGGGAGACGGGACAATGAGCAGTTCTTC | CASSQLLTSGRRDNEQFF
TRBD1 | NA | TRBJ2-1 | TRBV10-3 | TGTGCCATCACCGAGACAGGGTCGAGCGTCAATGAGCAGTTCTTC | CAITETGSSVNEQFF
TRBD2 | NA | TRBJ2-1 | TRBV5-1 | TGCGCCAGCAGCTTGGCGTCAGGGACTATCTCCTACAATGAGCAGTTCTTC | CASSLASGTISYNEQFF
TRBD2 | NA | TRBJ2-7 | TRBV7-2 | TGTGCCAGCAGCGTAGCGGGTGGGCAAGTTACCTACGAGCAGTACTTC | CASSVAGGQVTYEQYF
NA | NA | TRBJ2-6 | TRBV6-1 | TGTGCCAGCAGTGAAGCGGCATCCCCATCAGGCGCTGGGGCCAACGTCCTGACTTTC | CASSEAASPSGAGANVLTF
TRBD1 | NA | TRBJ2-7 | TRBV6-5 | TGTGCCAGCAGTTACCCGACAGGGGCTGAGCAGTACTTC | CASSYPTGAEQYF
TRBD1 | NA | TRBJ2-4 | TRBV25-1 | TGTGCCAGCAGTGAGGCCTTAGGACAGGGGATAGCCAAAAACATTCAGTACTTC | CASSEALGQGIAKNIQYF
NA | NA | TRBJ1-5 | TRBV19 | TGTGCCAGTAGTATACCGCTCGGGACACCCAATCAGCCCCAGCATTTT | CASSIPLGTPNQPQHF
NA | NA | TRBJ2-5 | TRBV27 | TGTGCCAGCAGTTCCGCGGAGACAGAGACCCAGTACTTC | CASSSAETETQYF
NA | NA | TRBJ1-2 | TRBV18 | TGTGCCAGCTCACCATTGGGACTTATCGACAGATCGTATGGCTACACCTTC | CASSPLGLIDRSYGYTF
TRBD1 | NA | TRBJ1-2 | TRBV5-1 | TGCGCCAGCAGCTTGAACGTCCCGACAGGGCGGTCGGGAGGCTACACCTTC | CASSLNVPTGRSGGYTF
NA | NA | TRBJ1-4 | TRBV5-6 | TGTGCCAGCAGCCCGAAAGACAAAGGAGAAAAACTGTTTTTT | CASSPKDKGEKLFF
TRBD2 | once | TRBJ2-7 | TRBV6-1 | TGTGCCGGCGGTCTGGGGGGGGTCCCCTCCTACGAGCAGTACTTC | CAGGLGGVPSYEQYF
TRBD1 | NA | TRBJ2-7 | TRBV5-1 | TGCGCCAGCAGCGGGGAGCTCGGGACAGTTACCTACGAGCAGTACTTC | CASSGELGTVTYEQYF
TRBD2 | NA | TRBJ2-3 | TRBV27 | TGTGCCAGCAGTCCCCTAGCGGGAGGGCCGGTACATACGCAGTATTTT | CASSPLAGGPVHTQYF
NA | NA | TRBJ2-4 | TRBV4-1 | TGCGCCAGCAGCCAAGAACCACCGGGGAACATTCAGTACTTC | CASSQEPPGNIQYF